What follows describes a single TCR beta chain. Clones were read by immunoSEQ multiplex PCR, and TCRdb kept only the in-frame ones, dropping some. The top ten hold about 16% of the sample, which has some 88,000 clones, just under 90% seen once. This sample was taken from a study of siplizumab effects on memory and regulatory T cells. V was clipped by 0 bases and J by 4 bases, with 13 bases between them. Germline V gives CDR1 SGHRS, CDR2 YFSETQ. This CDR3 has 15 residues. The clonotype comes from a human donor in good health. V and J are TRBV5-1 and TRBJ1-1; possibly TRBD1 for D (5 bases). Sequenced sample: CD4+ T cells sorted from blood. CDR3 in amino acids: CASSLAARVGTEAFF. The DNA for the CDR3 is TGCGCCAGCAGCTTGGCGGCCAGGGTGGGCACTGAAGCTTTCTTT.